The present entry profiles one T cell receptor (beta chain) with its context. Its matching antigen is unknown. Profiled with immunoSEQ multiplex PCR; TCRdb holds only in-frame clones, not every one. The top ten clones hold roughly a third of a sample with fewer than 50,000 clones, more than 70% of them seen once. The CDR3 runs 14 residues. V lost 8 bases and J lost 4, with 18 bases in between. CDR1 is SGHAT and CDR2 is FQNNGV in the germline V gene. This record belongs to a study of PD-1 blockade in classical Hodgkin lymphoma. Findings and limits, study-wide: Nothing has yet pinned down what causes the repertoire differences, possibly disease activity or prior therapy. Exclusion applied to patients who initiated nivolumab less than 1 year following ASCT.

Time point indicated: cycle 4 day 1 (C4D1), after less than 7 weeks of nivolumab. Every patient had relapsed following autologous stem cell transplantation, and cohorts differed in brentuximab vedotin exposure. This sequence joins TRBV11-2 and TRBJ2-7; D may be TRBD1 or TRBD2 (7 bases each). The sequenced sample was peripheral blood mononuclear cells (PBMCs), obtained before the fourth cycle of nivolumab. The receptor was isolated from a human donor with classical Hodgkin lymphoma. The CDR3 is CASARGGSKYEQYF. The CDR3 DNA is TGTGCCAGCGCCAGGGGGGGCAGTAAGTACGAGCAGTACTTC.